Following are 8 T cell receptor beta chains from one sample sequenced in a study of blood T cell repertoires in COVID-19. The method was immunoSEQ multiplex PCR; TCRdb's version includes in-frame clones alone and lacks a portion of them. The table lists approximately 440,000 clones, less than 95% of them singletons. The specimen was PBMCs or T cells enriched from blood (not recorded which). The receptors shown here come from a man younger than 30 who had recovered from COVID-19.

The chain joins TRBV18 to TRBJ1-2; 8 bases line up with TRBD1. Trimming at V came to 6 bases and at J to 4 bases, leaving 7 bases not matched to a gene. Germline V gene lookup returns CDR1 KGHSH and CDR2 LQKENI. The CDR3 is 14 residues long. The CDR3 spells CASSPDRGGYGYTF. Written as DNA, the CDR3 is TGTGCCAGCTCCCCTGACAGGGGAGGCTATGGCTACACCTTC.

CDR3 nucleotide sequence: TGTGCCAGTAGTATAGGGCCGTACTTCGGGAACTTAGAGACCCAGTACTTC. It translates to CASSIGPYFGNLETQYF. The chain couples TRBV19 to TRBJ2-5, with D possibly matching TRBD2 (5 bases). Germline CDR1 reads LNHDA; CDR2 reads SQIVND (reference sequence). The CDR3 is made up of 17 amino acids. Trimming removed 1 base from V and 4 bases from J, with 19 bases in between. The whole variable domain, remainder taken from reference TRBV19 and TRBJ2-5, is DGGITQSPKYLFRKEGQNVTLSCEQNLNHDAMYWYRQDPGQGLRLIYYSQIVNDFQKGDIAEGYSVSREKKESFPLTVTSAQKNPTAFYLCASSIGPYFGNLETQYFGPGTRLLVL.

The chain has TRBV13 and TRBJ2-7, with TRBD2 identical over 9 bases. Germline assignment: CDR1 PRHDT and CDR2 FYEKMQ (reference sequence). The CDR3 sequence is 15 residues long. The junction had 9 bases not matched to a gene; V was cut back by 5 bases and J by 4 bases. The CDR3 loop reads CASSPPAGGFYEQYF. The DNA for the CDR3 is TGTGCCAGCAGCCCCCCTGCGGGAGGGTTTTACGAGCAGTACTTC.

Notes on this clone: Other DNA sequences in the same sample also yield this CDR3. The chain recombines TRBV5-4 with TRBJ1-1, with 8 positions matching TRBD1. CDR3 length: 15 amino acids. With 2 bases clipped from V and 2 bases from J, the junction kept 5 bases outside the gene matches. CDR1 and CDR2 (germline): SGHNT, YYREEE (reference sequence). This CDR3 reads CASSFPGQGNTEAFF. For the CDR3, the DNA is TGTGCCAGCAGCTTTCCCGGACAGGGCAACACTGAAGCTTTCTTT.

The chain recombines TRBV27 with TRBJ2-7; D may be TRBD1 (6 bases). This CDR3 is built from 14 residues. Germline CDR1 and CDR2: MNHEY and SMNVEV (reference sequence). V gave up 3 bases and J gave up 4 bases, with 13 bases separating them. In DNA, the CDR3 is TGTGCCAGCAGTTTTTATGGACAGCGATACGAGCAGTACTTC. It is translated as CASSFYGQRYEQYF.

This chain joins TRBV30 and TRBJ1-1; 9 bases map to TRBD1. CDR1 GTSNPN and CDR2 SVGIG come from the germline V gene (reference sequence). V shed 3 bases and J 3 bases; nucleotides not matched to a gene: 11. The CDR3 contains 16 residues. CDR3 nucleotides: TGTGCCTGGAGGTACCGGGACAGGGTATTTCACACTGAAGCTTTCTTT. The encoded protein is CAWRYRDRVFHTEAFF.

V usage is TRBV28 and J usage is TRBJ2-5; D perhaps matches TRBD2 (5 bases). Trimming cost V 2 bases and J 4 bases, with 8 bases left between them. The CDR3 is 13 amino acids. Germline V gene lookup returns CDR1 MDHEN and CDR2 SYDVKM. The CDR3 loop is CASSLPGGETQYF. The CDR3 region has the DNA TGTGCCAGCAGTTTACCAGGAGGAGAGACCCAGTACTTC.

Only one count was recorded for this clone. The rearrangement joins TRBV7-2 to TRBJ2-2; 8 positions match TRBD2. V trimming: 0 bases; J trimming: 6 bases; junction bases outside the gene matches: 6. Germline V gene lookup returns CDR1 SGHTA and CDR2 FQGNSA. This CDR3 spans 16 amino acids. CDR3 region: CASSLAPGTSPGELFF. The CDR3 coding sequence is TGTGCCAGCAGCTTAGCTCCCGGGACTAGTCCCGGGGAGCTGTTTTTT.